A selection of T cell receptor beta chains follows, all from one sample in a study of blood T cells in healthy people across ages. TCRdb independently ran MiXCR on the 5' RACE reads; one entry per CDR3 protein. In the table there are over 600,000 distinct CDR3 sequences, roughly three fifths of which are singletons. The specimen was blood. The receptors come from a man aged 40-49 years in good health. The CDR3 runs from the conserved cysteine through the conserved F or W. The D gene is left open where the match is weak.

length	V	D	J	CDR3
14	TRBV9	TRBD1	TRBJ2-5	CASSAGQGQETQYF
14	TRBV20-1	NA	TRBJ1-1	CSARARGPGGSVFF
13	TRBV7-2	NA	TRBJ2-3	CASSLHGVDTQYF
14	TRBV20-1	NA	TRBJ1-4	CSARAGSTNEKLFF
14	TRBV27	NA	TRBJ2-5	CASSFTTAGETQYF
14	TRBV20-1	TRBD1	TRBJ1-2	CSASLGQGSDGYTF
15	TRBV9	NA	TRBJ2-7	CASSARRGYSYEQYF
12	TRBV24-1	NA	TRBJ1-2	CATSFGGGGYTF
16	TRBV4-3	TRBD1	TRBJ2-7	CASSQEGTGGRNEQYF
15	TRBV12-3/TRBV12-4	TRBD1	TRBJ1-1	CASSFSTGGNTEAFF
14	TRBV24-1	NA	TRBJ2-5	CATSDPRQLETQYF
18	TRBV5-1	NA	TRBJ2-3	CASSLGRMDYPSTDTQYF
16	TRBV5-6	TRBD1	TRBJ2-1	CASFESGTEDYNEQFF
17	TRBV11-2	TRBD2	TRBJ2-5	CASSGWGLAGGRETQYF
15	TRBV7-2	TRBD2	TRBJ2-7	CAGSLTAGVSSEQYF
15	TRBV7-3	NA	TRBJ2-7	CASSLNPNGNYEQYF
21	TRBV20-1	TRBD2	TRBJ2-4	CSARDEAGGGHSTIAKNIQYF
15	TRBV28	NA	TRBJ2-1	CASSSVGGPGNEQFF
15	TRBV6-2/TRBV6-3	TRBD1	TRBJ2-3	CASSDWDRSTDTQYF
14	TRBV6-4	TRBD1	TRBJ2-3	CASSEGTGADTQYF
13	TRBV20-1	TRBD1	TRBJ1-5	CSAEGQRNQPQHF
14	TRBV5-1	NA	TRBJ2-7	CASSLVGAGNEQYF
13	TRBV28	NA	TRBJ2-1	CATKDGLHREQFF
13	TRBV10-3	NA	TRBJ2-7	CASWGSPSYEQYF
13	TRBV27	TRBD1	TRBJ1-1	CASSFQGQPGAFF
14	TRBV29-1	TRBD1	TRBJ1-2	CSVPLGTVNYGYTF
14	TRBV20-1	NA	TRBJ1-2	CSARVGIGSSGYTF
15	TRBV3-1	NA	TRBJ2-5	CASSQDRAGLETQYF
13	TRBV2	NA	TRBJ2-5	CASNPEVQETQYF
15	TRBV29-1	TRBD1	TRBJ1-5	CSVDPRTGSNQPQHF
11	TRBV2	TRBD1	TRBJ1-2	CASSPGGGYTF
13	TRBV27	NA	TRBJ2-5	CASSLLEGETQYF
14	TRBV7-3	TRBD1	TRBJ1-4	CARQGAHTNEKLFF
13	TRBV7-2	NA	TRBJ2-7	CASSLVVPYEQYF
13	TRBV6-1	TRBD1	TRBJ1-4	CAGLGTDNEKLFF
16	TRBV7-2	NA	TRBJ1-2	CASSQHTTASNYGYTF
18	TRBV28	TRBD2	TRBJ2-2	CASRTPGLAGVNTGELFF
16	TRBV5-5	NA	TRBJ2-5	CASSLGAGKAHNEQYF
16	TRBV12-3/TRBV12-4	TRBD1	TRBJ2-6	CASSLQGDSGANVLTF
15	TRBV5-8	NA	TRBJ1-5	CASSLGTVKRQPQHF
14	TRBV29-1	TRBD1	TRBJ1-1	CSATTGQGLAEAFF
11	TRBV27	NA	NA	CASPGAVEQYF
13	TRBV3-1	TRBD1	TRBJ1-5	CASSQRQGLAQHF
11	TRBV28	NA	TRBJ1-2	CASSLGAGYTF
14	TRBV5-1	NA	TRBJ1-1	CASSRQGGSTEAFF